This T cell receptor (beta chain) was captured by sequencing in a study of OX40 agonist ivuxolimab in advanced cancers. The germline V gene encodes CDR1 SNHLY and CDR2 FYNNEI. The CDR3 loop spans 16 amino acids. V lost 6 bases and J 5 bases, leaving 19 bases between the germline ends. The repertoire was sequenced with immunoSEQ multiplex PCR; TCRdb's copy has only in-frame clones and lacks some. The sample gives over 65,000 clones, roughly 87% of which show up once; about 5.5% is in the top ten. The TCR originated in an adult with an advanced solid tumor such as melanoma, head and neck, liver or kidney cancer. The chain employs TRBV2 and TRBJ1-4; D is unclear. This specimen consisted of CD4+ or CD8+ T cells sorted from blood, obtained in a trial of the OX40 agonist ivuxolimab. DNA of the CDR3: TGTGCCAGCAGCGCCAAAAGAGCGCCCCCGAATGAAAAACTGTTTTTT. Amino acids: CASSAKRAPPNEKLFF. The full variable domain, its missing parts supplied by reference TRBV2 and TRBJ1-4, is EPEVTQTPSHQVTQMGQEVILRCVPISNHLYFYWYRQILGQKVEFLVSFYNNEISEKSEIFDDQFSVERPDGSNFTLKIRSTKLEDSAMYFCASSAKRAPPNEKLFFGSGTQLSVL.